This note documents a single T cell receptor (beta chain) sequence. Its antigen has not been determined. Base qualities were left out, and no much larger clone turns up one base away. These data belong to a study of blood T cell repertoires in COVID-19 (dated by TCRdb to about 2020). A note on the overall study: Samples covering the acute and convalescent phases of COVID-19 were provided by collaborators in the United States, Italy and Spain. The material from the prospective study consisted of cDNA or gDNA derived from T cells, B-cell-depleted T cells, or PBMCs. Subjects who had been exposed to COVID-19, were actively infected with it, or had recovered from it provided the deeply sampled blood TCRbeta repertoires that made up the dataset. The repertoires were released in a freely available public database meant as a resource for research on the immune response to SARS-CoV-2. Samples were obtained from the ongoing ImmuneRACE study (first 160 participants) and from 1,254 subjects provided by 6 global collaborators. Sample metadata almost always included a de-identified subject ID, COVID-19 status, age in years and sex. Where available, HLA class I and class II types were taken from metadata supplied by the sample provider and were not determined by assay-based typing.

TCRbeta CDR3 regions were amplified from genomic DNA by means of the immunoSEQ Assay, a bias-controlled multiplex PCR. In the authors' own workflow: The number of nucleated cells in each sample was estimated from the amplification of reference gene primers within the assay. To quantify the absolute abundance of each unique TCRbeta CDR3 rearrangement, sequence reads were collapsed and filtered. For each sample, productive Simpson clonality was calculated by taking the square root of Simpson's diversity index across productive rearrangements. TCRdb retrieved this table from immuneACCESS and kept in-frame rearrangements only. Not all clones are present; in checked studies, unresolved V genes account for under half, and no reason is known for the remainder. V and J calls and clone size are copied from that table; D and trimming were computed from the DNA. This sample lists around 300,000 clones; approximately 88% were detected once. 1.5% to 2% of the sample rests with the top ten.

At one collaborating source in Seattle, patients were enrolled during active infection and were followed longitudinally through the course of disease. The collaborating institutions used their own protocols to collect whole blood in K2EDTA tubes. Collaborator samples were shipped for TCRbeta analysis as frozen whole blood, isolated PBMCs, or DNA extracted from either sample type. The CDR3 contains 14 residues, cysteine and phenylalanine counted. CDR3 DNA is the only sequence kept; it has 42 bases, read in frame from the first base. According to the germline V gene (reference sequence), CDR1 reads LNHDA and CDR2 reads SQIVND. V is clipped by 3 bases and J by 3 bases, and the sequence between their germline boundaries is 9 bases long. General conclusions and limits of the study: Clinical and demographic metadata were provided uncurated, with the amount varying by source and participant.

The clonotype was recovered from a woman aged 30 to 39 with COVID-19, enrolled during active disease. The sequencing input was peripheral blood. The chain is assembled from TRBV19 and TRBJ1-5, with no reliable assignment of the D segment. CDR3 region: CASSMRGFNQPQHF. DNA sequence: TGTGCCAGTAGTATGCGGGGTTTCAATCAGCCCCAGCATTTT.